This TCR beta chain derives from a study of T cell responses to AZD1222 COVID-19 vaccine. TCRdb keeps only in-frame clones here, not all; method: immunoSEQ multiplex PCR. The data hold some 60,000 clones, with 75% to 90% observed a single time. CDR1 LNHDA and CDR2 SQIVND come from the germline V gene (reference sequence). Trimming took 1 base from V and 1 from J, leaving 9 bases between them. This CDR3 contains 15 residues. For this clone: Antigen: not known.

Study-wide results and limits: Targeting of unmutated variant regions was reportedly seen in nearly half of spike-specific TCRs. Clonal diversity was possibly underestimated, and white British individuals and females predominated among donors. Only a handful of AZD1222 recipients tested seropositive at baseline. Scientists sampled the repertoires only once the peak T cell response had passed.

The chain combines TRBV19 with TRBJ2-3; D not certain. Here the sequenced sample was peripheral blood, taken 28 days after the second AZD1222 dose. This TCR was recovered from an adult who received the AZD1222 COVID-19 vaccine. The CDR3 DNA is TGTGCCAGTAGTATAGGAGCCGCGGGCACAGATACGCAGTATTTT. Its translation is CASSIGAAGTDTQYF.